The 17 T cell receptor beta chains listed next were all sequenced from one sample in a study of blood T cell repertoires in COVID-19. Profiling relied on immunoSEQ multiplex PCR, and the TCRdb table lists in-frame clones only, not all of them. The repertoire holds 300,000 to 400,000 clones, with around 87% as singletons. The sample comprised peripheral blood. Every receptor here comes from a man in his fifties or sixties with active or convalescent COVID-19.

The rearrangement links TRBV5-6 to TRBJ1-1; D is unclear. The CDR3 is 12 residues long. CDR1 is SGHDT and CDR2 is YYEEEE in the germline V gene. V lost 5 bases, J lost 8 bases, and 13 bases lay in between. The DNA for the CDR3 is TGTGCCAGCAGTTCAGACTCATCCGAAGCTTTCTTT. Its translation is CASSSDSSEAFF.

The chain's CDR3 is CASSLAPLALLNTGELFF. The CDR3 nucleotides are TGTGCCAGCAGCTTAGCCCCTCTAGCACTCCTAAACACCGGGGAGCTGTTTTTT. The chain joins TRBV7-3 to TRBJ2-2; the D gene is possibly TRBD2 (5 bases). The CDR3 is made up of 18 amino acids. V was shortened by 2 bases and J by 2 bases, with 18 bases between the two germline ends. Germline lookup yields CDR1 SGHTA and CDR2 FQGTGA.

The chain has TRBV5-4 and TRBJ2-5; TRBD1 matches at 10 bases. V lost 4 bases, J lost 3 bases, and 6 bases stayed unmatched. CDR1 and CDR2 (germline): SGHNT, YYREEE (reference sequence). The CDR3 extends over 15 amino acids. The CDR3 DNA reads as TGTGCCAGCAGCCCCGGAGGACAGGGGGAAGAGACCCAGTACTTC. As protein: CASSPGGQGEETQYF.

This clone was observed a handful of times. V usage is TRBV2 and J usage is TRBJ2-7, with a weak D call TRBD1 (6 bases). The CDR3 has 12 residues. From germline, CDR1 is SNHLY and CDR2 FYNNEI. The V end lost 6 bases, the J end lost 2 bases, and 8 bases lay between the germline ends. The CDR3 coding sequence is TGTGCCAGCAGAGGGGGAACCTACGAGCAGTACTTC. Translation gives CASRGGTYEQYF.

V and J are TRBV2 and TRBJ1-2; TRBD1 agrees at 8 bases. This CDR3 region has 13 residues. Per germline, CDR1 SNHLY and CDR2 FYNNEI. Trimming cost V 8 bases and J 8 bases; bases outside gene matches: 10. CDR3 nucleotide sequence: TGTGCCAGCCACCTCGGACAGGGCCGAGGCTACACCTTC. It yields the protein CASHLGQGRGYTF.

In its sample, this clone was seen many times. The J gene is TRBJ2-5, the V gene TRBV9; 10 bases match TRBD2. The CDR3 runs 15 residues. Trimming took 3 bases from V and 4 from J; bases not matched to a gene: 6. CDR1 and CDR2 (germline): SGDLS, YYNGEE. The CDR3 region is CASSESGGARETQYF. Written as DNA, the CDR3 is TGTGCCAGCAGCGAAAGCGGGGGGGCCCGAGAGACCCAGTACTTC.

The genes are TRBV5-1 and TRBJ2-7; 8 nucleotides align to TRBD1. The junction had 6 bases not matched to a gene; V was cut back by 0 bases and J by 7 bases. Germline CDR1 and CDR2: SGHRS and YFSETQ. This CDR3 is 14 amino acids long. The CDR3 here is CASSLDGQGREQYF. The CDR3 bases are TGCGCCAGCAGCTTGGACGGACAGGGAAGAGAGCAGTACTTC.

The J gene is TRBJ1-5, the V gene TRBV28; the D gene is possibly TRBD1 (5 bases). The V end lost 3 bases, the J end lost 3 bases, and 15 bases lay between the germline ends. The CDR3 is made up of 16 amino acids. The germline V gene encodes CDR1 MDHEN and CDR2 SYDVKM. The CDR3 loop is CASSFPIGAPNQPQHF. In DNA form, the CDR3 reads TGTGCCAGCAGTTTTCCGATAGGGGCACCCAATCAGCCCCAGCATTTT.

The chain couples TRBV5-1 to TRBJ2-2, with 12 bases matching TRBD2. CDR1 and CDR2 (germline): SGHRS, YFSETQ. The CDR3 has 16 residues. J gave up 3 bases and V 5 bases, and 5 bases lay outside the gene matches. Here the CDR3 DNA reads TGCGCCAGCAGAGAACTAGCGGGAGGAGACACCGGGGAGCTGTTTTTT. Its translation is CASRELAGGDTGELFF.

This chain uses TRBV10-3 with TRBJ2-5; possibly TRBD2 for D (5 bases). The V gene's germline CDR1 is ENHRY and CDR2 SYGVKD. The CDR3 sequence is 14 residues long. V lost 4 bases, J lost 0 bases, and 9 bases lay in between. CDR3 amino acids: CAISGGGNQETQYF. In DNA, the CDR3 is TGTGCCATCAGTGGTGGAGGAAACCAAGAGACCCAGTACTTC.

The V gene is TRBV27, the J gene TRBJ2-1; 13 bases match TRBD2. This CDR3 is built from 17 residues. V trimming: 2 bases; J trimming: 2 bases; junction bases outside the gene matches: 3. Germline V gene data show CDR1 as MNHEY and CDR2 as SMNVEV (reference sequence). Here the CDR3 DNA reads TGTGCCAGCAGTTTAGCCGGGACTAGCGGGACCTACAATGAGCAGTTCTTC. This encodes CASSLAGTSGTYNEQFF.

The CDR3 sequence: CASSQGGPNADTQYF. In nucleotides, the CDR3 is TGTGCCAGCAGCCAAGGGGGCCCAAACGCAGATACGCAGTATTTT. The chain uses TRBV7-9 and TRBJ2-3; 7 bases map to TRBD1. The CDR3 extends over 15 amino acids. V shed 5 bases, J shed 4 bases, and the junction held 9 bases outside the gene matches. The germline V gene has CDR1 SEHNR and CDR2 FQNEAQ (reference sequence).

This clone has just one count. This CDR3 reads CASRRTQGPGDTIYF. The CDR3 DNA reads as TGTGCCAGCAGGCGAACACAGGGGCCGGGGGACACCATATATTTT. This chain connects TRBV6-5 to TRBJ1-3, with 7 bases matching TRBD1. The length of the CDR3 is 15 residues. The V gene's germline CDR1 is MNHEY and CDR2 SVGAGI. The V segment lost 6 bases and the J segment 8 bases; nucleotides outside the gene matches: 13.

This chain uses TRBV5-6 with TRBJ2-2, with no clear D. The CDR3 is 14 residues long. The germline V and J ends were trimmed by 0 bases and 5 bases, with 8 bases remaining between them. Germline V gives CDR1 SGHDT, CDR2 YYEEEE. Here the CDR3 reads CASSLVAGTGELFF. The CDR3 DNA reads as TGTGCCAGCAGCTTGGTGGCAGGTACCGGGGAGCTGTTTTTT.

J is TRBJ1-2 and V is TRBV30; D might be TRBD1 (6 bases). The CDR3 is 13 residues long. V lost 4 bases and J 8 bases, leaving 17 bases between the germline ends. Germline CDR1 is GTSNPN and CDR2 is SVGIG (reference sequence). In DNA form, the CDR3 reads TGTGCCTGGATTAACCAGGCAGGACAGGGCTACACCTTC. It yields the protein CAWINQAGQGYTF.

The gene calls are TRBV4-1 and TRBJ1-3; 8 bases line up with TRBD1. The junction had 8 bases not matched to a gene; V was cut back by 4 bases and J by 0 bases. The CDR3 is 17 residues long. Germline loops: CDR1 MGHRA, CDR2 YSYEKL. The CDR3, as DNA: TGCGCCAGCAGCCTAGAGAGGGGACAGGTCTCTGGAAACACCATATATTTT. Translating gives CASSLERGQVSGNTIYF.

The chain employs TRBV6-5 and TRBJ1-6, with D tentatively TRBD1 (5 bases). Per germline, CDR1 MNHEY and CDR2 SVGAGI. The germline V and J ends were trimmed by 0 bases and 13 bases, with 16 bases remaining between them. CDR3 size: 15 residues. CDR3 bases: TGTGCCAGCAGTTACTCCTGGGGCGGACGAATCCCCCTCCACTTT. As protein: CASSYSWGGRIPLHF.